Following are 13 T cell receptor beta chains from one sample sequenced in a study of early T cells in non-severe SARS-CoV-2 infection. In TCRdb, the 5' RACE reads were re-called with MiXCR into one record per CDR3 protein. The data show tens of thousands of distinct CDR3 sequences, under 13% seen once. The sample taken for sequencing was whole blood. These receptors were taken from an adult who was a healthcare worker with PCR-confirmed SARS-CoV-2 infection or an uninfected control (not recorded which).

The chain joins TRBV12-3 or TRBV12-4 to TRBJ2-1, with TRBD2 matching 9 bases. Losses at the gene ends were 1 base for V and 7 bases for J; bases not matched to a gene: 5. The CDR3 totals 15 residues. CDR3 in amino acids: CASSLVAGVSNEQFF. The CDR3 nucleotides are TGTGCCAGCAGTTTAGTAGCGGGGGTCTCGAATGAGCAGTTCTTC.

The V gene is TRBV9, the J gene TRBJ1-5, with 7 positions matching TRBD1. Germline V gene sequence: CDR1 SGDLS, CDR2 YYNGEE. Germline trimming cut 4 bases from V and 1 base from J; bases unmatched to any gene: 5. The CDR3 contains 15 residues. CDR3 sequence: CASSLLGQSNQPQHF. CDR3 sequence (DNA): TGTGCCAGCAGCCTACTGGGACAGAGCAATCAGCCCCAGCATTTT.

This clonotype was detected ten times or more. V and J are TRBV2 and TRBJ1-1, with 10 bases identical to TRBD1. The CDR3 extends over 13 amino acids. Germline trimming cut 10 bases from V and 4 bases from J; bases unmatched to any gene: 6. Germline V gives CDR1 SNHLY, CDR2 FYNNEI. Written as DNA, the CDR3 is TGTGCCACCGGACAGGGGGAAGTCACTGAAGCTTTCTTT. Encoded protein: CATGQGEVTEAFF.

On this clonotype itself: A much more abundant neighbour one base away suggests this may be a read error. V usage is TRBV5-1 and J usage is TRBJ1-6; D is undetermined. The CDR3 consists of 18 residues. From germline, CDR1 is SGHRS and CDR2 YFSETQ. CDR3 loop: CANSLDPGRRVYNSPLHF. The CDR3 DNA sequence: TGCGCCAACAGCTTGGACCCGGGTCGTAGAGTCTATAATTCACCCCTCCACTTT. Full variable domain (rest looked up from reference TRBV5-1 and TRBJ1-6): KAGVTQTPRYLIKTRGQQVTLSCSPISGHRSVSWYQQTPGQGLQFLFEYFSETQRNKGNFPGRFSGRQFSNSRSEMNVSTLELGDSALYLCANSLDPGRRVYNSPLHFGNGTRLTVT.

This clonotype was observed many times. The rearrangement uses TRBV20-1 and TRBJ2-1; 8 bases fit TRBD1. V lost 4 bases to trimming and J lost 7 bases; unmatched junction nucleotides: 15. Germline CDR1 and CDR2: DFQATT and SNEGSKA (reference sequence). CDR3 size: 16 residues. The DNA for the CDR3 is TGCAGTGCTACGAGGACAGGGAGTTCGGTGTATAATGAGCAGTTCTTC. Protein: CSATRTGSSVYNEQFF.

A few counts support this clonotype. The DNA of the CDR3 is TGCAGCGTTGTTTTGGGTGCCGTCGGTCAGCCCCAGCATTTT. It yields the protein CSVVLGAVGQPQHF. The chain carries TRBV29-1 and TRBJ1-5; unclear D gene. The CDR3 loop spans 14 amino acids. CDR1 and CDR2 from the germline V gene are SQVTM and ANQGSEA. Trimming took off 4 bases at V and 6 bases at J, with 16 bases between the two ends.

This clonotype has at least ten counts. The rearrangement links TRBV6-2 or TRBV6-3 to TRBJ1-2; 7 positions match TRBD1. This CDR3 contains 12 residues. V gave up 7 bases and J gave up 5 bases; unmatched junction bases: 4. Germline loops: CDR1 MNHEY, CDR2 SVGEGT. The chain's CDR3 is CASNPGGYGYTF. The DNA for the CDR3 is TGTGCCAGCAACCCAGGGGGATATGGCTACACCTTC.

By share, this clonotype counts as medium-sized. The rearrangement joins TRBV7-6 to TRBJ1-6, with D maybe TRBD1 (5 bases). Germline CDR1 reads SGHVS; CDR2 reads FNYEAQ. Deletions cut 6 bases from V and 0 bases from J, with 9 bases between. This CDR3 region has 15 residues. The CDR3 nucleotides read TGTGCCAGCAGAAGAGACAGCTCCTATAATTCACCCCTCCACTTT. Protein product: CASRRDSSYNSPLHF.

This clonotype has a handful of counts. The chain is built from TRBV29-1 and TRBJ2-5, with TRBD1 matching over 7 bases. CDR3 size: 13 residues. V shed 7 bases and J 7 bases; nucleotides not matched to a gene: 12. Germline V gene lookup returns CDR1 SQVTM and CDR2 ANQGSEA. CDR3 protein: CSGDTGARGTQYF. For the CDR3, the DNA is TGCAGCGGGGACACAGGGGCCAGAGGGACCCAGTACTTC.

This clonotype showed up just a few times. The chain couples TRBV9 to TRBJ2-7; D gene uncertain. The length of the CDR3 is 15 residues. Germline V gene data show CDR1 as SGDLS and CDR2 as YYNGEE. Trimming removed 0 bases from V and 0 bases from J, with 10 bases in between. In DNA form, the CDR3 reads TGTGCCAGCAGCGTAGAACCAGATAGCTCCTACGAGCAGTACTTC. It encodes CASSVEPDSSYEQYF.

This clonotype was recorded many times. CDR3 coding DNA: TGTGCCAGCAGCTCGCAGGGTGTTCGTTCCTACAATGAGCAGTTCTTC. It yields the protein CASSSQGVRSYNEQFF. The chain employs TRBV7-2 and TRBJ2-1; D is possibly TRBD1 (5 bases). Trimming took off 4 bases at V and 1 base at J, with 14 bases between the two ends. From germline, CDR1 is SGHTA and CDR2 FQGNSA. CDR3 length equals 16 residues.

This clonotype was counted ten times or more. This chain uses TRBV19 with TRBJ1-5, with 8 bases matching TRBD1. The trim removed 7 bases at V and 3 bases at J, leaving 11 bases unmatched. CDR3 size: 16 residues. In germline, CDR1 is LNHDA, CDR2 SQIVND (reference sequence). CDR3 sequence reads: CASNQLGTGHNQPQHF. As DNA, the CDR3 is TGTGCCAGTAACCAGCTGGGGACAGGACACAATCAGCCCCAGCATTTT. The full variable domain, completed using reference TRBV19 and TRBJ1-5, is DGGITQSPKYLFRKEGQNVTLSCEQNLNHDAMYWYRQDPGQGLRLIYYSQIVNDFQKGDIAEGYSVSREKKESFPLTVTSAQKNPTAFYLCASNQLGTGHNQPQHFGDGTRLSIL.

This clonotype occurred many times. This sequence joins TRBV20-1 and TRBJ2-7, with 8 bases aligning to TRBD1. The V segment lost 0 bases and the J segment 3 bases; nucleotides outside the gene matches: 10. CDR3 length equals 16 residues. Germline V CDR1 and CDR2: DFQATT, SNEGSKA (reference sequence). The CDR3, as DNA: TGCAGTGCTAGAGAGGGGGGCAGGGGGCTTCTCTACGAGCAGTACTTC. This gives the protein CSAREGGRGLLYEQYF.